The 9 T cell receptor beta chains in this list originate from one sample, sequenced in a study of T cell responses to AZD1222 COVID-19 vaccine. The repertoire was sequenced with immunoSEQ multiplex PCR; TCRdb's copy has only in-frame clones and lacks some. In the table there are 90,000 to 150,000 clones, roughly nine tenths of which are singletons. Sample: peripheral blood, taken 28 days after the second AZD1222 dose. The receptors come from an adult who received the AZD1222 COVID-19 vaccine.

The J gene is TRBJ2-7, the V gene TRBV7-8; 9 positions match TRBD1. From germline, CDR1 is SGHVS and CDR2 FQNEAQ. The CDR3 is made up of 17 amino acids. Losses at the gene ends were 2 bases for V and 2 bases for J; bases not matched to a gene: 10. CDR3 nucleotides: TGTGCCAGCAGCTTAAGGGTACCGGGACAGGGAACCTACGAGCAGTACTTC. Protein: CASSLRVPGQGTYEQYF.

This clone was observed a single time. One junction end disagrees with the germline gene, perhaps due to a read error. The rearrangement links TRBV4-2 to TRBJ1-2; no clear D gene. Germline V lookup: CDR1 LGHNA, CDR2 YNFKEQ. The CDR3 extends over 13 amino acids. CDR3 DNA: TGTGCCAGCAGCCAAGATCCTAATTATGGCTACACCTTC. It yields the protein CASSQDPNYGYTF.

The rearrangement joins TRBV5-1 to TRBJ1-2; 11 bases match TRBD1. Germline V gives CDR1 SGHRS, CDR2 YFSETQ. The CDR3 is 16 residues long. With 7 bases clipped from V and 0 bases from J, the junction kept 8 bases outside the gene matches. The CDR3 loop is CASGRTGGIANYGYTF. DNA for the CDR3: TGCGCCAGCGGACGGACAGGGGGCATAGCTAACTATGGCTACACCTTC.

V is TRBV3-1 (or the pseudogene TRBV3-2) and J is TRBJ1-1; D is unresolved. The CDR3 spans 14 residues. Germline assignment: CDR1 LGHDT and CDR2 YNNKEL (reference sequence). Trimming cost V 2 bases and J 7 bases, with 14 bases left between them. CDR3 amino acids: CASSQFFRRVEAFF. For the CDR3, the DNA is TGTGCCAGCAGCCAATTCTTTAGGCGGGTTGAAGCTTTCTTT.

CDR3 DNA sequence: TGCGCCAGCTCTTGGTGGAACAGCAATCAGCCCCAGCATTTT. As protein: CASSWWNSNQPQHF. This chain links TRBV10-1 with TRBJ1-5; no clear D. Germline CDR1 and CDR2: WNHNN and SYGVQD (reference sequence). The V end lost 8 bases, the J end lost 1 base, and 12 bases lay between the germline ends. The CDR3 runs to 14 residues.

V is TRBV6-2 or TRBV6-3 and J is TRBJ2-7; D is perhaps TRBD1 (6 bases). Germline loops: CDR1 MNHEY, CDR2 SVGEGT. Deletions cut 4 bases from V and 6 bases from J, with 10 bases between. The CDR3 extends over 12 amino acids. The CDR3 nucleotides read TGTGCCAGCAGTTTACAGGGTAGCGAGCAGTACTTC. It codes for CASSLQGSEQYF.

The V gene is TRBV5-5, the J gene TRBJ2-1; the D gene is possibly TRBD1 (5 bases). The V gene's germline CDR1 is SGHKS and CDR2 YYEKEE (reference sequence). There are 15 residues in the CDR3. The V end lost 4 bases, the J end lost 0 bases, and 11 bases lay between the germline ends. CDR3: CASSQQVSSYNEQFF. CDR3 bases: TGTGCCAGCAGCCAACAGGTTAGCTCCTACAATGAGCAGTTCTTC.

This clone was counted only a few times. The rearrangement uses TRBV7-9 and TRBJ1-5; D possibly corresponds to TRBD1 (6 bases). Between the trimmed V and J ends, which lost 5 bases and 1 base, there was a span of 12 bases. The length of the CDR3 is 15 residues. Germline-derived CDR1 and CDR2 are SEHNR and FQNEAQ (reference sequence). CDR3 amino acids: CASSPGGGSNQPQHF. The CDR3 nucleotides read TGTGCCAGCAGCCCCGGGGGGGGCAGCAATCAGCCCCAGCATTTT. The full variable domain, completed using reference TRBV7-9 and TRBJ1-5, is DTGVSQNPRHKITKRGQNVTFRCDPISEHNRLYWYRQTLGQGPEFLTYFQNEAQLEKSRLLSDRFSAERPKGSFSTLEIQRTEQGDSAMYLCASSPGGGSNQPQHFGDGTRLSIL.

The CDR3 nucleotides read TGTGCCAGCAGCCTAGGGGGCGAAAAACTGTTTTTT. Protein: CASSLGGEKLFF. This sequence joins TRBV6-2 or TRBV6-3 and TRBJ1-4; TRBD1 aligns across 7 bases. Trimming took 6 bases from V and 8 from J; bases not matched to a gene: 3. Germline lookup yields CDR1 MNHEY and CDR2 SVGEGT. This CDR3 spans 12 amino acids.